This TCR beta chain was identified during a study of blood T cell repertoires in COVID-19. The repertoire was sequenced with immunoSEQ multiplex PCR; TCRdb's copy has only in-frame clones and lacks some. This table has roughly 200,000 clones, 86% appearing once. Germline CDR1 and CDR2: MDHEN and SYDVKM. This CDR3 has 17 residues. V lost 6 bases and J lost 0; bases outside the gene matches: 11. The V and J genes are TRBV28 and TRBJ2-3, with 8 bases that match TRBD2. The receptor's source is a woman aged 40 to 55 in a cohort exposed to, infected with or recovered from COVID-19 (not recorded which). The specimen sequenced was PBMCs or T cells enriched from blood (not recorded which). The CDR3 DNA is TGTGCCAGCAGGTCCGGACTAGCAGCCTTTAGCACAGATACGCAGTATTTT. Its protein is CASRSGLAAFSTDTQYF.